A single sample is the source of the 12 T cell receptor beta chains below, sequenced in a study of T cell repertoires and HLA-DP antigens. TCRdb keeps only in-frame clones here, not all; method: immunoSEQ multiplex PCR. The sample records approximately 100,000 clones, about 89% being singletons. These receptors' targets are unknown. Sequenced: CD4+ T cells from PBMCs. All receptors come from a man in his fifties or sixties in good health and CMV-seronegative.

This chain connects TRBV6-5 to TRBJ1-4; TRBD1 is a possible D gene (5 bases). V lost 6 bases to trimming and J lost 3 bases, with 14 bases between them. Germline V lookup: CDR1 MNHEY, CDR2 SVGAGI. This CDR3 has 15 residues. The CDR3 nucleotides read TGTGCCAGCAGGGCCAGAGGGGCCGCTAATGAAAAACTGTTTTTT. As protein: CASRARGAANEKLFF.

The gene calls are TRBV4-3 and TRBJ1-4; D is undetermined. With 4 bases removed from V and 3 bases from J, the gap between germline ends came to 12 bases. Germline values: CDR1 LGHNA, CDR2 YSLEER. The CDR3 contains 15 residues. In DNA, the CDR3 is TGCGCCAGCAGCCTTAGTACAGCGCCTAATGAAAAACTGTTTTTT. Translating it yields CASSLSTAPNEKLFF.

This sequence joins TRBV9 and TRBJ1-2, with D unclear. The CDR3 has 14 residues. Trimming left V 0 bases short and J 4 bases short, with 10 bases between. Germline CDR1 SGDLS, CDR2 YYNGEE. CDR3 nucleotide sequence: TGTGCCAGCAGCGTAGATGGCGGGTTCTATGGCTACACCTTC. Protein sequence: CASSVDGGFYGYTF.

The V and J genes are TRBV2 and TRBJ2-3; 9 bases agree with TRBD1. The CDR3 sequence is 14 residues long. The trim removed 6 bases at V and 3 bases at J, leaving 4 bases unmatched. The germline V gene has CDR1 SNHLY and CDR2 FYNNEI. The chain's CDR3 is CASSEDRGTDTQYF. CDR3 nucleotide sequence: TGTGCCAGCAGCGAGGACAGGGGTACAGATACGCAGTATTTT.

The CDR3 nucleotides read TGTGCCAGTAGTATAGAGCACAGGGCCTATGGCTACACCTTC. Amino acids: CASSIEHRAYGYTF. The chain joins TRBV19 to TRBJ1-2; a possible D gene is TRBD1 (6 bases). Germline V gene sequence: CDR1 LNHDA, CDR2 SQIVND (reference sequence). The V and J ends lost 0 bases and 4 bases respectively, with 9 bases between them. The length of the CDR3 is 14 residues.

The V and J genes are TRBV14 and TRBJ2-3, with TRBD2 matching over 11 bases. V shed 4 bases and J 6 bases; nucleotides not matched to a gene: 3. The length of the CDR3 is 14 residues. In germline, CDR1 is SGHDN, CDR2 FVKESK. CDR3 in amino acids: CASSLLAGVDTQYF. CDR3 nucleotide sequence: TGTGCCAGCAGCCTACTAGCGGGAGTTGATACGCAGTATTTT.

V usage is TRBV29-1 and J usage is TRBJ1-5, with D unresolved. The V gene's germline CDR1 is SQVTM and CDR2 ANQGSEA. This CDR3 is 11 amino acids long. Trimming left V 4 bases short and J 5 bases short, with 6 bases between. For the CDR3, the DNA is TGCAGCGTTGGGGAGGATCAGCCCCAGCATTTT. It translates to CSVGEDQPQHF.

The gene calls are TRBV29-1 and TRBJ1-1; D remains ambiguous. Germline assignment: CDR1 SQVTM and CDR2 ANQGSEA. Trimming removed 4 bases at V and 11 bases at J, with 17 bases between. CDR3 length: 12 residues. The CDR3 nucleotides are TGCAGCGTTGTAGAGGCAGGAGAAACGGCTTTCTTT. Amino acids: CSVVEAGETAFF.

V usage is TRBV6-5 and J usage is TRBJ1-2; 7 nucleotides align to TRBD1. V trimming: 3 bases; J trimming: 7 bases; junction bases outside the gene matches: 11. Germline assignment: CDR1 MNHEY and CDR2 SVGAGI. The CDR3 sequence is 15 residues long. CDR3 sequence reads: CASSYLSQGDFGYTF. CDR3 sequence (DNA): TGTGCCAGCAGTTATTTGTCCCAGGGGGATTTTGGCTACACCTTC.

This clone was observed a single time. CDR3 protein: CASSIIGVNTEAFF. In DNA form, the CDR3 reads TGTGCCAGTAGTATAATAGGGGTGAACACTGAAGCTTTCTTT. This chain connects TRBV19 to TRBJ1-1, with a possible D match to TRBD1 (5 bases). The CDR3 totals 14 residues. V dropped 2 bases and J dropped 0 bases, with 7 bases sitting between them. The germline CDR1 and CDR2 sequences are LNHDA and SQIVND (reference sequence).

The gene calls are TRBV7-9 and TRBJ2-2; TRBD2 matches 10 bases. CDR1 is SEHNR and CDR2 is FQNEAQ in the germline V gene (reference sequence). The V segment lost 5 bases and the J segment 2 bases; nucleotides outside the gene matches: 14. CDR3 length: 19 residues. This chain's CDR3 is CASSPTQVAGGPNTGELFF. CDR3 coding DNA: TGTGCCAGCAGCCCCACTCAAGTAGCGGGAGGTCCTAACACCGGGGAGCTGTTTTTT.

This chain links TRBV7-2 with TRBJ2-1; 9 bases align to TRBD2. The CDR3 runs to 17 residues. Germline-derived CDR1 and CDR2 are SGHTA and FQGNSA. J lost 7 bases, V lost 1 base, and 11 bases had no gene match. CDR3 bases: TGTGCCAGCAGCTTAGATCCAGCGGGGGGCCTATTAAATGAGCAGTTCTTC. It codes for CASSLDPAGGLLNEQFF.